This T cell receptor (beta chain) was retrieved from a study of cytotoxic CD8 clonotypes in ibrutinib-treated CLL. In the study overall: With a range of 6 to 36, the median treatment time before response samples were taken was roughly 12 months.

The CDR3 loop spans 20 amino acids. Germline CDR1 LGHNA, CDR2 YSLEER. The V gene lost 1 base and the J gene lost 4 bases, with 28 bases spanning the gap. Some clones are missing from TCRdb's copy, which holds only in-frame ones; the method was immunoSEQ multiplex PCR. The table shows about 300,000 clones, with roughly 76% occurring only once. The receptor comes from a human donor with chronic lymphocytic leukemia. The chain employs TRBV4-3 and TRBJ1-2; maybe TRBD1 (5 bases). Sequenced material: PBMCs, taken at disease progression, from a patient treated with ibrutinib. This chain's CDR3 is CASSQVQSGGWEDRSYGYTF. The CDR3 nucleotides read TGCGCCAGCAGCCAAGTCCAGAGCGGGGGGTGGGAGGATAGGTCCTATGGCTACACCTTC.